The 27 T cell receptor beta chains reported below all come from one sample, sequenced in a study of patients and donors after allogeneic stem cell transplantation. TCRdb called the RT-PCR reads again in MiXCR, with one record for every CDR3 protein. The sample lists about 230,000 distinct CDR3 sequences, 13% to 15% occurring once. The sample comprised blood, either unsorted or a sorted T cell fraction (not recorded which). The receptors derive from a human donor who was either an allogeneic HSCT recipient or a stem cell or donor lymphocyte infusion donor (not recorded which). It is not recorded whose cells these are; they may come from a transplant donor.

The CDR3 loop is CATSQIPVNTEAFF. CDR3 sequence (DNA): TGTGCCACCTCACAGATTCCTGTGAACACTGAAGCTTTCTTT. The rearrangement uses TRBV12-3 or TRBV12-4 and TRBJ1-1; D is undetermined. Deletions cut 10 bases from V and 0 bases from J, with 15 bases between. CDR3 size: 14 residues.

In its sample, this clonotype was seen many times. The rearrangement links TRBV28 to TRBJ1-5; D possibly corresponds to TRBD1 (5 bases). V was pared by 4 bases and J by 2 bases, with 15 bases between. Germline V gene lookup returns CDR1 MDHEN and CDR2 SYDVKM. The CDR3 contains 16 residues. The CDR3 region is CASSSTGFRGNQPQHF. The DNA of the CDR3 is TGTGCCAGCAGTTCCACAGGTTTTAGGGGCAATCAGCCCCAGCATTTT.

Here the CDR3 DNA reads TGCAGCGTTGTGAAACAGGGAGGTTCCTACGAGCAGTACTTC. It encodes CSVVKQGGSYEQYF. The chain links TRBV29-1 to TRBJ2-7; the D gene could be TRBD1 or TRBD2 (6 bases each). Trimming pared 4 bases from V and 1 base from J, leaving 14 bases between. CDR3 length: 14 amino acids. CDR1 and CDR2 (germline): SQVTM, ANQGSEA.

This clonotype has a handful of counts. This chain uses TRBV5-5 with TRBJ2-3, with a tentative D call TRBD2 (5 bases). Germline assignment: CDR1 SGHKS and CDR2 YYEKEE (reference sequence). Trimming took off 1 base at V and 0 bases at J, with 15 bases between the two ends. CDR3 length: 17 amino acids. The CDR3 DNA reads TGTGCCAGCAGCTTGATGGCGGGCCAGCCAAGCACAGATACGCAGTATTTT. The encoded protein is CASSLMAGQPSTDTQYF.

The chain has TRBV10-2 and TRBJ2-6, with D uncertain. The V gene's germline CDR1 is WSHSY and CDR2 SAAADI. This CDR3 contains 16 residues. V gave up 5 bases and J gave up 2 bases, with 13 bases separating them. CDR3 in DNA: TGCGCCAGCAGTACCCTCTCACGACCTGGGGCCAACGTCCTGACTTTC. Translating gives CASSTLSRPGANVLTF.

This clonotype was counted between two and nine times. CDR3: CASGQGSSGNTIYF. The CDR3 coding sequence is TGTGCCAGCGGCCAGGGCAGCTCTGGAAACACCATATATTTT. V is TRBV11-3 and J is TRBJ1-3, with TRBD1 as a possible D gene (5 bases). The CDR3 sequence is 14 residues long. V lost 8 bases and J lost 0, with 11 bases in between. Germline values: CDR1 SGHNT, CDR2 YENEEA.

This clonotype has more than one count but fewer than ten. J is TRBJ2-1 and V is TRBV23-1; TRBD1 matches at 7 bases. TRBV23-1 is classed as an ORF, of uncertain function. J gave up 8 bases and V 2 bases, and 12 bases lay outside the gene matches. The CDR3 is 16 residues long. CDR3 protein: CASSQPPRQGLDEQFF. The CDR3 DNA is TGCGCCAGCAGTCAACCTCCACGACAGGGTTTGGATGAGCAGTTCTTC.

Ten or more counts support this clonotype. The rearrangement joins TRBV5-6 to TRBJ1-2; D is unresolved. The germline gives CDR1 SGHDT, CDR2 YYEEEE. The CDR3 loop spans 14 amino acids. V was shortened by 5 bases and J by 8 bases, with 19 bases between the two germline ends. The CDR3 DNA is TGTGCCAGCAGGAATTGGGGAGGGAGAGGAGGCTACACCTTC. Translating gives CASRNWGGRGGYTF. Full variable domain (rest looked up from reference TRBV5-6 and TRBJ1-2): DAGVTQSPTHLIKTRGQQVTLRCSPKSGHDTVSWYQQALGQGPQFIFQYYEEEERQRGNFPDRFSGHQFPNYSSELNVNALLLGDSALYLCASRNWGGRGGYTFGSGTRLTVV.

This clonotype was seen a few times. This chain uses TRBV6-1 with TRBJ2-7, with TRBD1 identical over 10 bases. The CDR3 totals 16 residues. J gave up 2 bases and V 0 bases, and 4 bases lay outside the gene matches. Germline CDR1 and CDR2: MNHNS and SASEGT. The CDR3 nucleotides are TGTGCCAGCAGTGAAGCGGGACAGGGGTTTACCTACGAGCAGTACTTC. Its protein product is CASSEAGQGFTYEQYF.

V and J are TRBV6-2 or TRBV6-3 and TRBJ2-1, with 14 bases aligning to TRBD2. The V gene end was trimmed by 5 bases and the J gene end by 2 bases; junction bases not matched to a gene: 8. There are 18 residues in the CDR3. Germline-derived CDR1 and CDR2 are MNHEY and SVGEGT. The CDR3: CASSGTSGGVFPYNEQFF. As DNA, the CDR3 is TGTGCCAGCAGTGGGACTAGCGGGGGAGTTTTCCCCTACAATGAGCAGTTCTTC.

This clonotype has more than one count but fewer than ten. This chain connects TRBV3-1 to TRBJ1-2, with D tentatively TRBD1 (6 bases). The CDR3 runs 14 residues. Germline CDR1 is LGHDT and CDR2 is YNNKEL (reference sequence). V gave up 4 bases and J gave up 8 bases, with 17 bases separating them. The CDR3 nucleotides are TGTGCCAGCAGCCCAGTCTGGGGGGCGGGCGGCTACACCTTC. Its protein is CASSPVWGAGGYTF.

The rearrangement links TRBV12-3 or TRBV12-4 to TRBJ2-7, with TRBD1 identical over 7 bases. The V and J ends lost 6 bases and 0 bases, in that order; junction bases with no gene match: 14. This CDR3 has 17 residues. The CDR3 protein is CASSSLTGTESSYEQYF. The CDR3 nucleotides are TGTGCCAGCAGCTCGTTGACCGGGACAGAGAGCTCCTACGAGCAGTACTTC.

The table lists this clonotype with a few counts. The V call is TRBV5-5, the J call TRBJ2-7; TRBD2 aligns across 10 bases. Germline CDR1 reads SGHKS; CDR2 reads YYEKEE (reference sequence). The ends lost 2 bases at V and 4 bases at J; junction bases unmatched: 6. The CDR3 is 15 residues long. The CDR3 reads CASSFQRGGSYEQYF. CDR3 coding DNA: TGTGCCAGCAGCTTCCAGCGGGGGGGCTCTTACGAGCAGTACTTC.

J is TRBJ2-1 and V is TRBV20-1; TRBD2 matches 10 bases. CDR1 and CDR2 (germline): DFQATT, SNEGSKA (reference sequence). CDR3 length: 15 amino acids. The V gene end was trimmed by 3 bases and the J gene end by 0 bases; junction bases not matched to a gene: 2. CDR3 sequence: CSASASGSSYNEQFF. As DNA, the CDR3 is TGCAGTGCTAGCGCTAGCGGGAGCTCCTACAATGAGCAGTTCTTC.

The rearrangement joins TRBV20-1 to TRBJ1-1; D is possibly TRBD1 (5 bases). Trimming took off 4 bases at V and 2 bases at J, with 14 bases between the two ends. This CDR3 comprises 14 residues. The germline V gene has CDR1 DFQATT and CDR2 SNEGSKA (reference sequence). CDR3 bases: TGCAGTGCTAAACACCCCGACAGAAACACTGAAGCTTTCTTT. It translates to CSAKHPDRNTEAFF.

This clonotype was detected a few times. The chain is built from TRBV6-1 and TRBJ2-1; TRBD2 agrees at 9 bases. CDR3 length equals 16 residues. The ends lost 6 bases at V and 6 bases at J; junction bases unmatched: 12. The V gene's germline CDR1 is MNHNS and CDR2 SASEGT. DNA of the CDR3: TGTGCCAGCAGCAAAGGGGGCGGGGGGGCCGTCAATGAGCAGTTCTTC. Its protein is CASSKGGGGAVNEQFF.

This clonotype occurred a few times. V gene TRBV5-1 combines with J gene TRBJ2-5; 7 bases are shared with TRBD1. Germline V gene lookup returns CDR1 SGHRS and CDR2 YFSETQ. This CDR3 region has 16 residues. V was pared by 4 bases and J by 3 bases, with 12 bases of the junction left unmatched. The CDR3 reads CASSKTPPGQKETQYF. The CDR3 DNA reads as TGCGCCAGCAGCAAAACCCCTCCGGGACAGAAAGAGACCCAGTACTTC.

This clonotype was recorded many times. The J gene is TRBJ2-6, the V gene TRBV20-1, with TRBD1 as a possible D gene (6 bases). CDR1 and CDR2 from the germline V gene are DFQATT and SNEGSKA (reference sequence). The V and J ends lost 3 bases and 4 bases respectively, with 13 bases between them. The CDR3 contains 15 residues. CDR3 coding DNA: TGCAGTGCTAGGAAGGACAGCTCGGGGGCCAACGTCCTGACTTTC. This sequence encodes CSARKDSSGANVLTF.

Many counts were recorded for this clonotype. This chain joins TRBV15 and TRBJ1-1, with 10 bases that match TRBD1. V trimming: 1 base; J trimming: 4 bases; junction bases outside the gene matches: 3. Germline CDR1 is LNHNV and CDR2 is YYDKDF (reference sequence). This CDR3 contains 15 residues. CDR3 sequence: CATSRGQGAITEAFF. The CDR3, as DNA: TGTGCCACCAGCAGAGGACAGGGGGCGATCACTGAAGCTTTCTTT.

This clonotype was seen at least ten times. For the CDR3, the DNA is TGTGCCAGCAGCCAACCAATACTAGCGGGAGTAGATGAGCAGTTCTTC. This sequence encodes CASSQPILAGVDEQFF. V is TRBV14 and J is TRBJ2-1; 11 bases match TRBD2. CDR1 and CDR2 (germline): SGHDN, FVKESK. This CDR3 region has 16 residues. V was clipped by 2 bases and J by 8 bases; unmatched bases: 8.

Only a few counts were recorded for this clonotype. The rearrangement joins TRBV2 to TRBJ2-4, with D perhaps TRBD2 (5 bases). The CDR3 runs 15 residues. V dropped 3 bases and J dropped 0 bases, with 9 bases sitting between them. Germline assignment: CDR1 SNHLY and CDR2 FYNNEI. CDR3 DNA sequence: TGTGCCAGCAGTGATCCGGGGATAGCCAAAAACATTCAGTACTTC. Protein: CASSDPGIAKNIQYF. The whole variable domain, remainder taken from reference TRBV2 and TRBJ2-4, is EPEVTQTPSHQVTQMGQEVILRCVPISNHLYFYWYRQILGQKVEFLVSFYNNEISEKSEIFDDQFSVERPDGSNFTLKIRSTKLEDSAMYFCASSDPGIAKNIQYFGAGTRLSVL.

The chain recombines TRBV5-1 with TRBJ2-1; 7 bases fit TRBD2. With V trimmed by 0 bases and J by 2 bases, 5 bases remained unmatched. The CDR3 is made up of 16 amino acids. Germline CDR1 reads SGHRS; CDR2 reads YFSETQ. DNA for the CDR3: TGCGCCAGCAGCTTGGCCGGCGGGGGACCCTACAATGAGCAGTTCTTC. Translation: CASSLAGGGPYNEQFF.

The chain couples TRBV6-1 to TRBJ2-7; 7 bases line up with TRBD1. The CDR3 totals 13 residues. The trim removed 8 bases at V and 2 bases at J, leaving 6 bases unmatched. Germline assignment: CDR1 MNHNS and CDR2 SASEGT. This CDR3 is CASGKGATYEQYF. The CDR3 DNA reads TGTGCCAGCGGGAAGGGGGCGACCTACGAGCAGTACTTC.

This clonotype has a count of ten or more. This chain joins TRBV6-1 and TRBJ2-1; TRBD2 is a possible D gene (6 bases). The CDR3 length is 15 residues. V lost 5 bases and J 2 bases, leaving 13 bases between the germline ends. Per the germline V gene, CDR1 is MNHNS and CDR2 is SASEGT. CDR3 loop: CASSSRGGTYNEQFF. The CDR3 coding sequence is TGTGCCAGCAGTAGCCGGGGCGGGACCTACAATGAGCAGTTCTTC.

This clonotype was seen a few times. This chain joins TRBV7-2 and TRBJ2-7; 7 bases line up with TRBD2. Germline V gives CDR1 SGHTA, CDR2 FQGNSA. The CDR3 is 15 residues long. Unmatched junction bases numbered 6, after V lost 2 bases and J lost 2 bases. CDR3 coding DNA: TGTGCCAGCAGCTTATCTGGCGGGGGAGCCTACGAGCAGTACTTC. Its translation: CASSLSGGGAYEQYF.

This clonotype has just a few counts. The rearrangement joins TRBV5-1 to TRBJ1-4; a possible D gene is TRBD1 (5 bases). The germline V gene encodes CDR1 SGHRS and CDR2 YFSETQ. The ends were cut back, 0 bases at V and 4 bases at J, with 10 bases in the middle. This CDR3 has 15 residues. CDR3 DNA: TGCGCCAGCAGCTTGGAGGGACGGCTTAATGAAAAACTGTTTTTT. Its protein is CASSLEGRLNEKLFF.

The rearrangement joins TRBV20-1 to TRBJ1-2; D is unresolved. Germline V gene sequence: CDR1 DFQATT, CDR2 SNEGSKA (reference sequence). CDR3 size: 11 residues. Trimming shortened V by 6 bases and J by 8 bases, and 13 bases separated the two germline ends. The CDR3 sequence is CSATATGGYTF. CDR3 DNA: TGCAGTGCCACTGCGACCGGAGGCTACACCTTC.